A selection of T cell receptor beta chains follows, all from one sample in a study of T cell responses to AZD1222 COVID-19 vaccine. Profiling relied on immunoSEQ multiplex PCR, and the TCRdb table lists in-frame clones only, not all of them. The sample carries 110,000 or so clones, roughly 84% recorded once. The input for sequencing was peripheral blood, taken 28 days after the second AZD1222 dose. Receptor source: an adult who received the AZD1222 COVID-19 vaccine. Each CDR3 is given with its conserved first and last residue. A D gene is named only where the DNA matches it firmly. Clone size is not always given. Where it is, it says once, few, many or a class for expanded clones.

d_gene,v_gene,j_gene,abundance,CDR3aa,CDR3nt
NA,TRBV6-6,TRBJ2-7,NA,CASSYSRQVYEQYF,TGTGCCAGCAGTTACTCGAGGCAAGTCTACGAGCAGTACTTC
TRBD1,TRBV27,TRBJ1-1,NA,CASSPIDRGPEAFF,TGTGCCAGCAGTCCTATTGACAGGGGTCCTGAAGCTTTCTTT
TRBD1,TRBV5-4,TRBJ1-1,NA,CASSDGQGLNTEAFF,TGTGCCAGCAGCGATGGACAGGGCCTGAACACTGAAGCTTTCTTT
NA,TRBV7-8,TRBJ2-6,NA,CASSFRVSGANVLTF,TGTGCCAGCAGCTTTCGGGTCTCTGGGGCCAACGTCCTGACTTTC
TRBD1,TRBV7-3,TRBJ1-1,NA,CASSLDGQGPAFF,TGTGCCAGCAGCTTAGATGGACAGGGCCCTGCTTTCTTT
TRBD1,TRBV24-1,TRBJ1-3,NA,CATSSTRTGAGNTIYF,TGTGCCACCAGCTCGACTCGGACAGGGGCTGGAAACACCATATATTTT
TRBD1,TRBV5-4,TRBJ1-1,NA,CASSFGQDDTEAFF,TGTGCCAGCAGCTTTGGACAGGATGACACTGAAGCTTTCTTT
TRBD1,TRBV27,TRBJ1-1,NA,CASSPGQAWNTEAFF,TGTGCCAGCAGTCCCGGACAGGCGTGGAACACTGAAGCTTTCTTT
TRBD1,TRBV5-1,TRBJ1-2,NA,CASSLGQGADGYTF,TGCGCCAGCAGCTTGGGACAGGGGGCTGATGGCTACACCTTC
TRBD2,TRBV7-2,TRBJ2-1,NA,CASSLRFGGGAYNEQFF,TGTGCCAGCAGCTTACGTTTTGGCGGGGGGGCCTACAATGAGCAGTTCTTC
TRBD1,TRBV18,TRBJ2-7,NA,CASSQGQGAYEQYF,TGTGCCAGCTCCCAGGGACAGGGGGCCTACGAGCAGTACTTC
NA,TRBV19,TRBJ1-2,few,CASNGGSGYTF,TGTGCCAGTAATGGAGGGAGTGGCTACACCTTC
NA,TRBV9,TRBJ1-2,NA,CASSVLPASSGYTF,TGTGCCAGCAGCGTACTCCCCGCGTCGTCAGGCTACACCTTC
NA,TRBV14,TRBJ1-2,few,CASSQDLVGIYGYTF,TGTGCCAGCAGCCAAGATTTGGTCGGAATCTATGGCTACACCTTC
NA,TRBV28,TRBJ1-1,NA,CAHSDPNTEAFF,TGTGCCCATAGCGACCCGAACACTGAAGCTTTCTTT
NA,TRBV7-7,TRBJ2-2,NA,CASSLEVVENTGELFF,TGTGCCAGCAGCTTAGAGGTAGTCGAGAACACCGGGGAGCTGTTTTTT
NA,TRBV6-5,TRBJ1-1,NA,CASSQNEAEAFF,TGTGCCAGCAGTCAAAACGAGGCTGAAGCTTTCTTT
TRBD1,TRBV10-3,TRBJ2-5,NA,CAIRPGQGGETQYF,TGTGCCATCAGGCCGGGACAGGGTGGAGAGACCCAGTACTTC
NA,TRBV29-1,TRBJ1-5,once,CSVAGRVDEPQHF,TGCAGCGTTGCGGGCAGGGTGGACGAGCCCCAGCATTTT
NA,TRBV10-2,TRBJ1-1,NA,CASSEGPGPMNTEAFF,TGCGCCAGCAGTGAGGGGCCCGGCCCGATGAACACTGAAGCTTTCTTT
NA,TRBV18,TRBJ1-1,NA,CASSPGRGTMNTEAFF,TGTGCCAGCTCCCCCGGTAGGGGCACCATGAACACTGAAGCTTTCTTT
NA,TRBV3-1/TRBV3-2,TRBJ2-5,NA,CASSQARGPQETQYF,TGTGCCAGCAGCCAAGCGCGGGGACCCCAAGAGACCCAGTACTTC